The 29 T cell receptor beta chains below were found in one sample sequenced in a study of response to subunit inactivated influenza vaccine. TCRdb analysed the RT-PCR reads with MiXCR anew, one entry per CDR3 protein. The repertoire has hundreds of thousands of distinct CDR3 sequences, approximately 14% of them found once; the top ten carry about 7.4%. The sequenced sample was PBMCs from blood, obtained 14 days before vaccination. These receptors were taken from a man over 45 who received an inactivated influenza vaccine.

This clonotype came up many times. V gene TRBV20-1 combines with J gene TRBJ1-5; possibly TRBD1 for D (5 bases). The CDR3 has 15 amino acids. With 2 bases removed from V and 9 bases from J, the gap between germline ends came to 20 bases. Germline V gene data show CDR1 as DFQATT and CDR2 as SNEGSKA (reference sequence). CDR3 DNA sequence: TGCAGTGCTAGATCTTTTCTGGGGGGTTTAGGGCCCCAGCATTTT. This encodes CSARSFLGGLGPQHF.

This chain uses TRBV7-8 with TRBJ2-2; 9 bases agree with TRBD1. J lost 6 bases, V lost 5 bases, and 7 bases had no gene match. Germline V gene lookup returns CDR1 SGHVS and CDR2 FQNEAQ. The CDR3 covers 15 residues. CDR3 sequence: CASSTPGQGPGELFF. The CDR3 region has the DNA TGTGCCAGCAGCACGCCGGGACAGGGCCCCGGGGAGCTGTTTTTT.

A few counts support this clonotype. V is TRBV28 and J is TRBJ2-2; weak D call: TRBD2 (5 bases). V shed 2 bases and J shed 0 bases, with 13 bases lying between them. Germline assignment: CDR1 MDHEN and CDR2 SYDVKM. The CDR3 has 17 amino acids. The DNA of the CDR3 is TGTGCCAGCAGTTTAGGTCGGGGAAGGGCGAACACCGGGGAGCTGTTTTTT. This translates into CASSLGRGRANTGELFF. Based on the CDR3 plus reference TRBV28 and TRBJ2-2, the full variable domain is DVKVTQSSRYLVKRTGEKVFLECVQDMDHENMFWYRQDPGLGLRLIYFSYDVKMKEKGDIPEGYSVSREKKERFSLILESASTNQTSMYLCASSLGRGRANTGELFFGEGSRLTVL.

There are a few counts of this clonotype. This chain links TRBV9 with TRBJ2-1, with D possibly TRBD2 on 6 matching bases. The CDR3 is made up of 14 amino acids. Trimming left V 3 bases short and J 4 bases short, with 11 bases between. Per germline, CDR1 SGDLS and CDR2 YYNGEE. The CDR3 coding sequence is TGTGCCAGCAGCGAGGCTGGGGGGTACAATGAGCAGTTCTTC. Protein: CASSEAGGYNEQFF. Complete variable domain (other parts from reference TRBV9 and TRBJ2-1): DSGVTQTPKHLITATGQRVTLRCSPRSGDLSVYWYQQSLDQGLQFLIQYYNGEERAKGNILERFSAQQFPDLHSELNLSSLELGDSALYFCASSEAGGYNEQFFGPGTRLTVL.

The V gene is TRBV4-2, the J gene TRBJ1-4, with D unclear. This CDR3 contains 14 residues. The V end lost 0 bases, the J end lost 4 bases, and 6 bases lay between the germline ends. The germline gives CDR1 LGHNA, CDR2 YNFKEQ. CDR3 sequence reads: CASSQDSLNEKLFF. The CDR3 DNA is TGTGCCAGCAGCCAAGATTCTCTTAATGAAAAACTGTTTTTT.

The rearrangement links TRBV7-9 to TRBJ2-2, with D tentatively TRBD1 (6 bases). Between the trimmed V and J ends, which lost 5 bases and 4 bases, there was a span of 17 bases. Per the germline V gene, CDR1 is SEHNR and CDR2 is FQNEAQ (reference sequence). This CDR3 has 16 amino acids. The CDR3 bases are TGTGCCAGCAGCCAGCTGTTGGGGGCAGGCACCGGGGAGCTGTTTTTT. This sequence encodes CASSQLLGAGTGELFF.

V usage is TRBV12-3 or TRBV12-4 and J usage is TRBJ2-5; D is ambiguous. Trimming removed 1 base from V and 1 base from J, with 7 bases in between. The CDR3 length is 14 residues. The DNA for the CDR3 is TGTGCCAGCAGTTTAGGCCTTTCCCAAGAGACCCAGTACTTC. Translating gives CASSLGLSQETQYF.

The V call is TRBV5-1, the J call TRBJ2-7, with a possible D match to TRBD1 (6 bases). V was clipped by 0 bases and J by 0 bases, with 13 bases between them. CDR3 length equals 16 residues. The germline CDR1 and CDR2 sequences are SGHRS and YFSETQ. The CDR3 DNA sequence: TGCGCCAGCAGCTTGGGGCAGGGGAAGAACTCCTACGAGCAGTACTTC. This gives the protein CASSLGQGKNSYEQYF. The full variable domain, rest sourced from reference TRBV5-1 and TRBJ2-7, is KAGVTQTPRYLIKTRGQQVTLSCSPISGHRSVSWYQQTPGQGLQFLFEYFSETQRNKGNFPGRFSGRQFSNSRSEMNVSTLELGDSALYLCASSLGQGKNSYEQYFGPGTRLTVT.

The rearrangement joins TRBV5-1 to TRBJ1-4; 10 bases agree with TRBD1. The junction had 2 bases not matched to a gene; V was cut back by 3 bases and J by 0 bases. The germline V gene encodes CDR1 SGHRS and CDR2 YFSETQ. The CDR3 is 16 amino acids. CDR3 DNA: TGCGCCAGCAGCTCTGGACAGGGGGCAACTAATGAAAAACTGTTTTTT. This translates into CASSSGQGATNEKLFF.

J is TRBJ2-1 and V is TRBV2, with unresolved D. In germline, CDR1 is SNHLY, CDR2 FYNNEI. Trimming took 5 bases from V and 9 from J, leaving 11 bases between them. The CDR3 consists of 12 residues. The CDR3 region is CASSPIVTEQFF. Written as DNA, the CDR3 is TGTGCCAGCAGTCCCATCGTGACTGAGCAGTTCTTC.

This clonotype was recorded at least ten times. A read error may produce the germline difference seen at one junction end. J is TRBJ2-7 and V is TRBV28, with D possibly being TRBD1 (6 bases). The CDR3 spans 14 residues. Germline V lookup: CDR1 MDHEN, CDR2 SYDVKM. The CDR3 protein is CASSFTGRSYEQYF. The CDR3 coding sequence is TGCGCCAGCAGCTTTACAGGGCGGTCCTACGAGCAGTACTTC.

CDR3 bases: TGTGCCAGCAGCTGGGGACCGATGAACACTGAAGCTTTCTTT. Translation: CASSWGPMNTEAFF. The chain employs TRBV7-8 and TRBJ1-1, with a weak D call TRBD1 (5 bases). CDR3 length equals 14 residues. CDR1 is SGHVS and CDR2 is FQNEAQ in the germline V gene. V lost 4 bases and J 0 bases, leaving 9 bases between the germline ends.

This clonotype was picked up many times. The chain links TRBV9 to TRBJ2-2, with 8 bases matching TRBD1. Trimming took 3 bases from V and 4 from J; bases not matched to a gene: 5. The CDR3 runs to 15 residues. From germline, CDR1 is SGDLS and CDR2 YYNGEE. CDR3 nucleotide sequence: TGTGCCAGCAGCGCTGGGGACAGGTTCACCGGGGAGCTGTTTTTT. Its translation: CASSAGDRFTGELFF.

This clonotype was detected only a few times. The chain couples TRBV6-2 or TRBV6-3 to TRBJ1-5; D uncertain. Trimming took off 6 bases at V and 4 bases at J, with 13 bases between the two ends. This CDR3 comprises 14 residues. Looked up from germline, CDR1 is MNHEY and CDR2 is SVGEGT. CDR3 DNA sequence: TGTGCCAGCAGGCCACTTTACCTTAATCAGCCCCAGCATTTT. Encoded protein: CASRPLYLNQPQHF.

This clonotype came up many times. V and J are TRBV16 and TRBJ1-1, with D possibly matching TRBD1 (6 bases). Trimming removed 5 bases from V and 11 bases from J, with 21 bases in between. Per germline, CDR1 KGHSY and CDR2 FQNENV. The CDR3 runs 14 residues. The CDR3 coding sequence is TGTGCCAGCAGCTCAATCGACGCCGGGACAAAGGCTTTCTTT. This encodes CASSSIDAGTKAFF.

This clonotype was seen at least ten times. The CDR3 bases are TGCAGTGCTTACCTAGCGGGGTTCACAGATACGCAGTATTTT. Its protein is CSAYLAGFTDTQYF. This rearrangement joins TRBV20-1 to TRBJ2-3; TRBD2 agrees at 9 bases. The CDR3 runs 14 residues. The junction had 5 bases not matched to a gene; V was cut back by 5 bases and J by 2 bases. The germline CDR1 and CDR2 sequences are DFQATT and SNEGSKA (reference sequence).

The V call is TRBV4-3, the J call TRBJ2-5; 7 bases are a match to TRBD2. CDR3 length equals 15 residues. The ends lost 6 bases at V and 4 bases at J; junction bases unmatched: 11. CDR1 is LGHNA, CDR2 YSLEER, per germline. CDR3 region: CASSSVGLVTETQYF. Here the CDR3 DNA reads TGCGCCAGCAGTTCCGTCGGACTAGTCACAGAGACCCAGTACTTC.

The chain has TRBV5-5 and TRBJ2-1; TRBD2 aligns across 7 bases. CDR1 SGHKS and CDR2 YYEKEE come from the germline V gene (reference sequence). The CDR3 has 17 residues. V gave up 0 bases and J gave up 8 bases; unmatched junction bases: 14. The CDR3 DNA is TGTGCCAGCAGCTTGGTACCAAAACTAGCTGGGAGGGATGAGCAGTTCTTC. This gives the protein CASSLVPKLAGRDEQFF.

This clonotype was counted between two and nine times. Here the CDR3 reads CATGLAGRTDTQYF. The CDR3 DNA reads TGTGCCACGGGCCTAGCGGGAAGAACAGATACGCAGTATTTT. The rearrangement joins TRBV12-3 or TRBV12-4 to TRBJ2-3, with 9 bases matching TRBD2. The V segment lost 10 bases and the J segment 3 bases; nucleotides outside the gene matches: 8. The CDR3 is 14 amino acids.

This clonotype was detected only a few times. The rearrangement joins TRBV5-1 to TRBJ2-7; tentatively, D is TRBD1 or TRBD2 (5 bases each). The V gene's germline CDR1 is SGHRS and CDR2 YFSETQ. V was clipped by 2 bases and J by 0 bases, with 15 bases between them. This CDR3 is 16 amino acids long. CDR3 nucleotide sequence: TGCGCCAGCAGCTTATTAGCCGGGACGGACTCCTACGAGCAGTACTTC. Protein: CASSLLAGTDSYEQYF.

This chain uses TRBV6-2 or TRBV6-3 with TRBJ2-1; the match to TRBD2 covers 10 bases. The junction had 7 bases not matched to a gene; V was cut back by 2 bases and J by 12 bases. Germline V lookup: CDR1 MNHEY, CDR2 SVGEGT. This CDR3 spans 14 amino acids. CDR3 DNA: TGTGCCAGCAGTTACAGCAGCGGGAGGGCCGGGCAGTTCTTC. Translation gives CASSYSSGRAGQFF.

This clonotype was counted only a few times. The CDR3, as DNA: TGTGCCAGCAGAGGAGACGGATGGAACACTGAAGCTTTCTTT. This translates into CASRGDGWNTEAFF. The gene calls are TRBV7-8 and TRBJ1-1; D gene uncertain. Germline-derived CDR1 and CDR2 are SGHVS and FQNEAQ. This CDR3 has 14 amino acids. Trimming left V 6 bases short and J 1 base short, with 12 bases between.

This clonotype was recorded a few times. The chain joins TRBV6-5 to TRBJ2-2, with no clear D. CDR3 length: 13 amino acids. Germline CDR1 MNHEY, CDR2 SVGAGI. The V and J ends lost 2 bases and 6 bases respectively, with 7 bases between them. The CDR3 sequence: CASSYLDPGELFF. The DNA of the CDR3 is TGTGCCAGCAGTTACCTGGACCCCGGGGAGCTGTTTTTT.

This clonotype has a handful of counts. The chain combines TRBV4-1 with TRBJ1-5, with D unclear. Germline lookup yields CDR1 MGHRA and CDR2 YSYEKL. Trimming removed 0 bases from V and 10 bases from J, with 16 bases in between. This CDR3 has 15 amino acids. Written as DNA, the CDR3 is TGCGCCAGCAGCCAAGATTTGTTTGGGTCCGCACCCCAGCATTTT. It specifies CASSQDLFGSAPQHF.

J is TRBJ2-3 and V is TRBV7-6; D is undetermined. The CDR3 is made up of 14 amino acids. The germline V and J ends were trimmed by 3 bases and 0 bases, with 7 bases remaining between them. Germline CDR1 reads SGHVS; CDR2 reads FNYEAQ. The CDR3, as DNA: TGTGCCAGCAGCTTTTACCCTAGCACAGATACGCAGTATTTT. It codes for CASSFYPSTDTQYF.

The chain couples TRBV9 to TRBJ2-1; the D is unclear. Germline V gene data show CDR1 as SGDLS and CDR2 as YYNGEE. Trimming took 6 bases from V and 0 from J, leaving 10 bases between them. The CDR3 is 14 amino acids. CDR3 protein: CASNPESSYNEQFF. The CDR3 DNA follows: TGTGCCAGCAACCCGGAGAGCTCCTACAATGAGCAGTTCTTC. Full variable domain (missing parts from reference TRBV9 and TRBJ2-1): DSGVTQTPKHLITATGQRVTLRCSPRSGDLSVYWYQQSLDQGLQFLIQYYNGEERAKGNILERFSAQQFPDLHSELNLSSLELGDSALYFCASNPESSYNEQFFGPGTRLTVL.

The chain is built from TRBV20-1 and TRBJ2-3; D possibly corresponds to TRBD2 (6 bases). Germline values: CDR1 DFQATT, CDR2 SNEGSKA (reference sequence). The CDR3 runs 15 residues. The V gene lost 1 base and the J gene lost 2 bases, with 13 bases spanning the gap. The CDR3 loop reads CSARAAGTLTDTQYF. DNA of the CDR3: TGCAGTGCTAGAGCGGCGGGGACGCTCACAGATACGCAGTATTTT.

CDR3 coding DNA: TGTGCCAGCACTCAGGGACAGGGGACCACTGAAGCTTTCTTT. Amino acid sequence: CASTQGQGTTEAFF. The V and J genes are TRBV28 and TRBJ1-1, with 10 bases fitting TRBD1. Per the germline V gene, CDR1 is MDHEN and CDR2 is SYDVKM. The CDR3 runs to 14 residues. J gave up 4 bases and V 7 bases, and 6 bases lay outside the gene matches.

This clonotype was counted only a few times. The chain carries TRBV5-1 and TRBJ2-5; 14 bases match TRBD2. The ends lost 4 bases at V and 5 bases at J; junction bases unmatched: 7. Germline V gives CDR1 SGHRS, CDR2 YFSETQ. This CDR3 has 16 residues. This CDR3 reads CASSPTGLAGVETQYF. As DNA, the CDR3 is TGCGCCAGCAGCCCAACGGGACTAGCGGGAGTGGAGACCCAGTACTTC.